The present entry profiles one T cell receptor beta chain with its context. This sample is drawn from a study of blood T cell repertoires in COVID-19. As for the study in general: The analysed material was cDNA or gDNA that came from T cells, B-cell-depleted T cells, or PBMCs.

Profiling relied on immunoSEQ multiplex PCR, and the TCRdb table lists in-frame clones only, not all of them. The sample shows tens of thousands of clones, about nine tenths of them seen only once. Germline-derived CDR1 and CDR2 are MNHEY and SVGEGT. This CDR3 comprises 13 residues. V lost 7 bases, J lost 7 bases, and 9 bases stayed unmatched. This chain links TRBV6-2 or TRBV6-3 with TRBJ1-2; 7 bases fit TRBD1. The sample taken for sequencing was peripheral blood. The clonotype was recovered from a man aged 25 to 40 with acute or convalescent COVID-19. CDR3 nucleotide sequence: TGTGCCAGCACCCCCTGGGACAGTGGTGGCTACACCTTC. This gives the protein CASTPWDSGGYTF.